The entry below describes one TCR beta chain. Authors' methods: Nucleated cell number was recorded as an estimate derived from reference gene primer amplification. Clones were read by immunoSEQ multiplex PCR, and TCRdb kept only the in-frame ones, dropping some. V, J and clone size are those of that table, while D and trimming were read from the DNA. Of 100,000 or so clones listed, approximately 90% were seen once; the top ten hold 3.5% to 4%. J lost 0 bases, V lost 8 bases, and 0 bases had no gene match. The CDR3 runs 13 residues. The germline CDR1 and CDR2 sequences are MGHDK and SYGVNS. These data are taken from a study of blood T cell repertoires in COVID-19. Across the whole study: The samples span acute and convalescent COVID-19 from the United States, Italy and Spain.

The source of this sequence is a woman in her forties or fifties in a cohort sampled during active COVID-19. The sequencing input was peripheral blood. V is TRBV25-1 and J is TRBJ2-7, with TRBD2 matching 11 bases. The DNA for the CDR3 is TGTGCCAGCGGGACTAGCGGCTCCTACGAGCAGTACTTC. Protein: CASGTSGSYEQYF.